Here is one TCR beta chain with its context. This sample is part of a study of blood T cell repertoires in COVID-19. The overall study: Researchers got acute and convalescent COVID-19 samples from the United States, Italy and Spain. The analysed material was cDNA or gDNA that came from T cells, B-cell-depleted T cells, or PBMCs.

Authors' processing steps: Nucleated cell number was recorded as an estimate derived from reference gene primer amplification. TCRdb keeps only in-frame clones here, not all; method: immunoSEQ multiplex PCR. That table supplies the V and J calls and clone size; D and trimming were determined from the DNA. Of around 190,000 clones detected, about 88% appear once; the ten largest clones hold about 5%. The TCR was taken from an elderly woman with acute or convalescent COVID-19. The specimen sequenced was peripheral blood.

The CDR3, as DNA: TGTGCCAGCAGCCCGGGACATGCTAGCAATCAGCCCCAGCATTTT. Translating it yields CASSPGHASNQPQHF. The chain has TRBV28 and TRBJ1-5; D possibly corresponds to TRBD1 (6 bases). The germline V gene encodes CDR1 MDHEN and CDR2 SYDVKM. The V end was cut by 6 bases, the J end by 0 bases, with 12 bases between. This CDR3 is 15 amino acids long.